This T cell receptor (beta chain) was recorded in a study of T-cell memory formation after mild COVID-19. TCRdb re-called the 5' RACE reads with MiXCR, one entry per CDR3 protein. The table lists under 200,000 distinct CDR3 sequences, 11% of them singletons, with 3.8% in the top ten. The CDR3 runs to 14 residues. Per the germline V gene, CDR1 is SQVTM and CDR2 is ANQGSEA. V lost 5 bases and J 2 bases, leaving 12 bases between the germline ends. The chain joins TRBV29-1 to TRBJ2-2; D possibly matches TRBD1 or TRBD2 (5 bases each). Input material: PBMCs or a T cell subset sorted from them (not recorded which). The clonotype originates from a man between 18 and 35 years old who had mild COVID-19 (a few samples of this study predate the infection). Cell type and time point are not known. The CDR3 spells CSVTGDLNTGELFF. CDR3 bases: TGCAGCGTTACCGGGGACCTTAACACCGGGGAGCTGTTTTTT.